A selection of T cell receptor beta chains follows, all from one sample in a study of beta chain features in type 1 diabetes. TCRdb's table, derived via immunoSEQ multiplex PCR, lists solely in-frame clones and lacks some. The sample lists a few hundred thousand clones, roughly 25% occurring once. Sequencing was performed on naive CD4+ T cells from blood. Receptors were obtained from a woman aged 25-40 years with type 1 diabetes. CDR3s include the opening cysteine and the closing phenylalanine or tryptophan. Each record gives: J gene, clone size, D gene, V gene, CDR3 DNA, CDR3 protein. A D gene is named only where the DNA matches it firmly. The listing skips clone size in some rows; elsewhere it reads once, few, many or a size class.

TRBJ1-5 - - TRBV5-6 TGTGCCAGCAGCTTGGCGGGCGGAGGTCAGCCCCAGCATTTT CASSLAGGGQPQHF
TRBJ2-3 - TRBD1 TRBV28 TGTGCCAGCCTTAGTGAGGGGGCTAGCACAGATACGCAGTATTTT CASLSEGASTDTQYF
TRBJ2-5 - - TRBV11-2 TGTGCCAGCAGTTCGGAGGGAGGGGGGACCCAGTACTTC CASSSEGGGTQYF
TRBJ2-7 - - TRBV29-1 TGCAGCGTTGACATACAGGGAGCGCCGTACTTC CSVDIQGAPYF
TRBJ2-5 few TRBD2 TRBV6-4 TGTGCCAGCAGAAGGCAACTAGCGGGACAAGAGACCCAGTACTTC CASRRQLAGQETQYF
TRBJ2-5 - TRBD1 TRBV2 TGTGCCAGCAACGGACAGGGCTCCCAGTACTTC CASNGQGSQYF
TRBJ2-3 - - TRBV10-3 TGTGCCATCAGTGAGATTCCGAACAATACGCAGTATTTT CAISEIPNNTQYF
TRBJ2-7 few - TRBV7-2 TGTGCCAGCAGCCGAGGGGGGCTAGCGGTCTACGAGCAGTACTTC CASSRGGLAVYEQYF
TRBJ1-2 - - TRBV15 TGTGCCACCAGCAGAGATCGCGGGAACTATGGCTACACCTTC CATSRDRGNYGYTF
TRBJ2-7 - TRBD1 TRBV7-2 TGTGCCAGCAGCCCCGGACAGGGTCGGGTGCAGTACTTC CASSPGQGRVQYF
TRBJ2-5 - TRBD1 TRBV6-6 TGTGCCAGCACTAAGACAGGGGAAGAGACCCAGTACTTC CASTKTGEETQYF
TRBJ1-2 - - TRBV19 TGTGCCAGTAGCCGAGGGTCTCAAGGCGGCTACACCTTC CASSRGSQGGYTF
TRBJ2-7 few TRBD1 TRBV2 TGTGCCAGCAGGGAGCCGGGACAGGGGCGCGAGCAGTACTTC CASREPGQGREQYF